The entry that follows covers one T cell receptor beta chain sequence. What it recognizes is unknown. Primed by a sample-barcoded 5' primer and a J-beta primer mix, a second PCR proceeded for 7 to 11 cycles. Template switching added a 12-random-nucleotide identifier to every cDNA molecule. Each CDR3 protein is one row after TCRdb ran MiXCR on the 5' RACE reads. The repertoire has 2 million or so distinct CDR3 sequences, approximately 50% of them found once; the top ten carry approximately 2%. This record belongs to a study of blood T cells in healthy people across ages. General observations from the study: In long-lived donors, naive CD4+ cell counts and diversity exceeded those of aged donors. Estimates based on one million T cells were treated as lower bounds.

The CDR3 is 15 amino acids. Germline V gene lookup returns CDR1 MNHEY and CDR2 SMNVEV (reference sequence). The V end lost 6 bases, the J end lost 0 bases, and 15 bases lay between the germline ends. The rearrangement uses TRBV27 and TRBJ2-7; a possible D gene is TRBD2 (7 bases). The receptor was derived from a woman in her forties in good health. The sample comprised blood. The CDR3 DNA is TGTGCCAGCAGCAAAGGGGGGGCTGGCTCCTACGAGCAGTACTTC. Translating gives CASSKGGAGSYEQYF.